This TCR beta chain was recovered during a study of cytomegalovirus exposure and HLA in healthy donors. Overall study results and limits: Data from an earlier analysis indicated that most TCR beta V segments were productive either about 90% or about 30% of the time. Indistinguishability led to the exclusion of some V segments, TRBV6-2 and TRBV6-3 included. Further analysis, carried out later, found HLA-associated TCR beta chains more clonally expanded than equally common other chains.

Only a few counts were recorded for this clone. Its matching antigen is unknown. Amplification used 60 Vbeta primers and 13 Jbeta primers. Sequenced by immunoSEQ multiplex PCR; TCRdb stores in-frame clones only, minus some. Of 98,000 or so clones in the sample, roughly 85% are singletons; the top ten hold under 6.5%. This CDR3 is 16 amino acids long. The J segment lost 0 bases and the V segment lost 5 bases, leaving 9 bases of the junction unmatched. Germline-derived CDR1 and CDR2 are LNHDA and SQIVND (reference sequence). The sequence was collected from a man in his 60s in good health and CMV-seropositive. The sample was PBMCs. The chain joins TRBV19 to TRBJ1-1; 7 nucleotides align to TRBD1. CDR3 in DNA: TGTGCCAGTAGTCCCTGGACAGGTACAATGAACACTGAAGCTTTCTTT. It codes for CASSPWTGTMNTEAFF.